Listed below are T cell receptor beta chains from one sample, sequenced in a study of blood T cell repertoires in COVID-19. The table came from immunoSEQ multiplex PCR; TCRdb's copy has only in-frame clones and leaves some out. The data hold 280,000 or so clones, with about 90% observed a single time. Sequenced input: PBMCs or T cells enriched from blood (not recorded which). These receptors all stem from a woman aged 18-29 years with acute COVID-19. Each CDR3 is given without its conserved first and last residue.

TRBV5-1,ASSRTGDYEQY
TRBV6-5,ASRILERQPQH
TRBV19,ASSIPEGDNTGELF
TRBV27,ASSLLVPGSAKYEQY
TRBV2,ASVEEYGTAQETQY
TRBV9,ASSVAYSGGYNEQF
TRBV7-9,ASSPGLAGGPGDTQY
TRBV27,ASSLGRLNLNEQF
TRBV5-1,ASSGQGTANYGYT
TRBV2,ASSDPGAYNEQF
TRBV6-4,ASSDSSSTDTQY
TRBV7-7,ASSSGLAGVNEQF
TRBV6-5,ASRGAGTGSSGYT
TRBV14,ASSHKLSYEPTSYEQY
TRBV10-2,ASNQGARTSGNNEQF
TRBV27,ASSFLGQEYNEQF
TRBV6-2/TRBV6-3,ASSIPGLADNEQF
TRBV19,ASSSGTANYGYT
TRBV4-2,ASSQDYRDQPQH
TRBV29-1,SVETSSNEQF
TRBV5-6,ASSLLEGTGELF
TRBV27,ASGSRPPTNYEQF
TRBV2,ASSDSALAGVADTQY
TRBV3-1/TRBV3-2,ASSQDLQGYAAIY
TRBV3-1/TRBV3-2,ASSQERQGGGYGYT
TRBV4-1,ASSQGPGQRNTEAF
TRBV28,ASSLTSANYGYT
TRBV5-1,ASSADVAGGLLHEQF
TRBV20-1,SASWLAGGGDTQY
TRBV9,ASSGSQGANTEAF
TRBV15,ATSAYRGTGNTIY
TRBV9,ASSVTSISYNEQF
TRBV27,ASSLVAGGLSGANVLT
TRBV11-3,ASSLGVSGKDTQY
TRBV7-9,ASSLSRTSGSHEQF
TRBV25-1,ASSRRASGSSDTQY
TRBV4-3,ASSQLFPSGSLPDTQY
TRBV6-5,ASSLDWAGETQY
TRBV27,ASGEAGTGFSPLH
TRBV2,ASSEALFRVHEQY
TRBV7-3,ASSPRDTYNEQF
TRBV4-3,ASSHGLAIYNEQF
TRBV7-8,ASSQVGGRGSTDTQY
TRBV5-4,ASSSQSGGAFIPLH
TRBV27,ASSLSGGLAGAVGETQY
TRBV7-9,ASSLQGRSSGYT
TRBV2,ASRRENEQY
TRBV11-2,ASSLSPGSALGYT
TRBV11-3,ASSGTGVNEQF
TRBV6-2/TRBV6-3,ASSRFRTGGPNQPQH
TRBV7-8,ASSGGTRNSETQY
TRBV5-4,ASSPGSVRGLAGVSEQF
TRBV7-2,ASSFGTSGSFF
TRBV29-1,SITGWRERDTQY
TRBV5-1,ASSLADSRQVSF
TRBV28,ASSFVGGAGQETQY
TRBV7-6,ASSSRQAAGELF
TRBV7-8,ASSPETYGYT
TRBV19,ASMGPGDNQPQH